Listed below are T cell receptor beta chains from one sample, sequenced in a study of CD8 T cells in ankylosing spondylitis. TCRdb fed the 5' RACE reads into MiXCR, producing one record per CDR3 protein. The sample yields fewer than 550,000 distinct CDR3 sequences, about 5.4% seen once. The specimen sequenced was blood, either unsorted or a sorted T cell fraction (not recorded which). These receptors came from a male donor with ankylosing spondylitis. Each CDR3 is given with its conserved first and last residue. Each record gives: J gene, V gene, D gene, clone size, CDR3 protein, CDR3 DNA. A D gene is named only where the DNA matches it firmly. A row's size may be missing; if present it is once, few, many or a size class.

TRBJ1-1,TRBV10-2,.,many,CASREETEAFF,TGCGCCAGCAGGGAGGAGACTGAAGCTTTCTTT
TRBJ2-4,TRBV28,TRBD1,many,CASSFTGVAKNIQYF,TGTGCCAGCAGTTTTACAGGGGTGGCCAAAAACATTCAGTACTTC
TRBJ2-7,TRBV9,TRBD2,many,CASSEGGPSGRVYF,TGTGCCAGCAGCGAGGGCGGTCCCAGCGGGAGGGTGTACTTC
TRBJ2-7,TRBV6-5,TRBD2,many,CASSYVVASGSSEQYF,TGTGCCAGCAGTTACGTGGTGGCTAGCGGGAGTAGCGAGCAGTACTTC
TRBJ1-4,TRBV7-9,.,many,CASSPGDGGKLFF,TGTGCCAGCAGCCCCGGTGACGGCGGTAAACTGTTTTTT
TRBJ2-7,TRBV6-5,.,many,CASSYNREPYEQYF,TGTGCCAGCAGTTACAACAGGGAGCCCTACGAGCAGTACTTC
TRBJ2-3,TRBV11-2,TRBD2,many,CASSFGTSGGRGTDTQYF,TGTGCCAGCAGCTTCGGGACTAGCGGGGGGCGGGGCACAGATACGCAGTATTTT
TRBJ1-2,TRBV10-3,.,many,CAISTPGGFYGYTF,TGTGCCATCAGTACCCCTGGCGGCTTCTATGGCTACACCTTC
TRBJ2-1,TRBV2,TRBD2,many,CASIITSGTYNEQFF,TGTGCCAGCATCATAACTAGCGGGACCTACAATGAGCAGTTCTTC
TRBJ2-1,TRBV20-1,.,many,CSAITGVGYNEQFF,TGCAGTGCTATAACGGGAGTTGGGTACAATGAGCAGTTCTTC
TRBJ1-1,TRBV6-5,TRBD1,many,CASSYVTGTEAFF,TGTGCCAGCAGTTACGTGACAGGGACTGAAGCTTTCTTT
TRBJ1-5,TRBV4-3,.,many,CASSQDVGPKGQPQHF,TGCGCCAGCAGCCAAGATGTCGGCCCCAAGGGACAGCCCCAGCATTTT
TRBJ2-3,TRBV4-2,.,few,CASSPDSLFTDTQYF,TGTGCCAGCAGCCCCGACTCGCTGTTCACAGATACGCAGTATTTT
TRBJ1-1,TRBV29-1,.,.,CSVNDGRMNTEAFF,TGCAGCGTTAATGACGGAAGAATGAACACTGAAGCTTTCTTT
TRBJ1-1,TRBV7-2,.,many,CASSLIPGLTEAFF,TGTGCCAGCAGCTTAATTCCGGGTTTGACTGAAGCTTTCTTT
TRBJ1-5,TRBV6-1,.,few,CASSDLEFMQPQHF,TGTGCCAGCAGTGATTTAGAGTTTATGCAGCCCCAGCATTTT
TRBJ2-3,TRBV11-2,.,many,CASSLWWGRRLSTDTQYF,TGTGCCAGCAGCTTATGGTGGGGGAGACGCCTCAGCACAGATACGCAGTATTTT
TRBJ2-1,TRBV29-1,.,.,CSVERTGNEQFF,TGCAGCGTTGAAAGAACGGGCAATGAGCAGTTCTTC
TRBJ1-1,TRBV5-1,.,many,CASSLEGHPSNTEAFF,TGCGCCAGCAGCTTGGAAGGACACCCCTCGAACACTGAAGCTTTCTTT
TRBJ1-1,TRBV5-1,.,many,CASSLKARGRSGNTEAFF,TGCGCCAGCAGCTTAAAGGCCCGGGGGAGGTCGGGGAACACTGAAGCTTTCTTT
TRBJ2-5,TRBV9,TRBD2,.,CASSVNPGGLGETQYF,TGTGCCAGCAGCGTAAATCCGGGAGGGCTCGGAGAGACCCAGTACTTC
TRBJ2-2,TRBV18,.,many,CASSSLAGDYTGELFF,TGTGCCAGCTCATCCCTAGCCGGAGACTACACCGGGGAGCTGTTTTTT
TRBJ2-3,TRBV28,.,many,CASSLRGTATQYF,TGTGCCAGCAGTTTAAGGGGGACCGCTACGCAGTATTTT
TRBJ2-1,TRBV9,.,many,CASSVAGLLGNEQFF,TGTGCCAGCAGCGTAGCGGGACTCTTGGGCAATGAGCAGTTCTTC
TRBJ1-2,TRBV5-1,.,many,CASSLTPRYGYTF,TGCGCCAGCAGCTTAACGCCAAGATATGGCTACACCTTC
TRBJ2-1,TRBV27,.,many,CASSLVSGANGQFF,TGTGCCAGCAGTTTGGTGTCAGGGGCCAACGGGCAGTTCTTC
TRBJ1-4,TRBV5-1,.,many,CASSGATNEKLFF,TGCGCCAGCAGTGGGGCAACTAATGAAAAACTGTTTTTT
TRBJ2-3,TRBV28,.,few,CASGGSMADTQYF,TGTGCCAGCGGGGGGAGTATGGCAGATACGCAGTATTTT
TRBJ1-2,TRBV10-3,TRBD1,many,CAISETGGIYGYTF,TGTGCCATCAGTGAAACAGGGGGCATCTATGGCTACACCTTC
TRBJ1-2,TRBV5-1,TRBD1,many,CASSTGDNRGYTF,TGCGCCAGCAGCACAGGGGATAATAGGGGCTACACCTTC
TRBJ1-6,TRBV6-6,.,many,CASSYRGPAPLHF,TGTGCCAGCAGTTACCGGGGTCCGGCACCCCTCCACTTT
TRBJ2-7,TRBV4-2,TRBD2,many,CASSQASGASYEQYF,TGTGCCAGCAGCCAGGCTAGCGGGGCTTCCTACGAGCAGTACTTC
TRBJ1-3,TRBV7-2,.,many,CASSFRDWLSGNTIYF,TGTGCCAGCAGCTTCCGGGACTGGCTCTCTGGAAACACCATATATTTT
TRBJ2-3,TRBV20-1,.,many,CSASPSGTDTQYF,TGCAGTGCTAGTCCTTCGGGCACAGATACGCAGTATTTT
TRBJ2-3,TRBV10-3,TRBD2,many,CAIRAAGGPSDTQYF,TGTGCCATCAGGGCAGCGGGAGGGCCATCGGATACGCAGTATTTT
TRBJ1-5,TRBV6-5,.,many,CASSYPPFDSSNQPQHF,TGTGCCAGCAGTTACCCCCCCTTTGACAGTAGCAATCAGCCCCAGCATTTT
TRBJ2-1,TRBV5-1,TRBD1,many,CASSFLGQGSYEQFF,TGCGCCAGCAGCTTCCTGGGACAGGGGAGCTATGAGCAGTTCTTC
TRBJ2-7,TRBV5-1,.,many,CASSFQGPYEQYF,TGTGCCAGCAGCTTTCAGGGGCCCTACGAGCAGTACTTC
TRBJ1-1,TRBV11-2,.,many,CASSPGHSLNTEAFF,TGTGCCAGCAGTCCAGGGCACAGTTTGAACACTGAAGCTTTCTTT
TRBJ2-7,TRBV4-3,TRBD1,many,CASSQAIQGYEQYF,TGCGCCAGCAGCCAAGCTATACAGGGGTACGAGCAGTACTTC
TRBJ1-1,TRBV20-1,.,many,CSAPLFRGNTEAFF,TGCAGTGCTCCTTTGTTTCGGGGGAACACTGAAGCTTTCTTT
TRBJ1-1,TRBV6-5,.,many,CASSYSKNTEAFF,TGTGCCAGCAGTTACTCGAAGAACACTGAAGCTTTCTTT
TRBJ2-7,TRBV20-1,TRBD1,many,CSAGQGVWSYEQYF,TGCAGTGCTGGACAGGGGGTGTGGTCCTACGAGCAGTACTTC
TRBJ2-7,TRBV20-1,TRBD2,many,CSAKLAGVGEQYF,TGCAGTGCTAAACTAGCGGGAGTGGGCGAGCAGTACTTC
TRBJ1-1,TRBV7-9,TRBD1,many,CASSLAQGAEPEAFF,TGTGCCAGCAGCTTAGCCCAGGGGGCAGAGCCTGAAGCTTTCTTT
TRBJ1-2,TRBV29-1,.,many,CSVGDRDYGYTF,TGCAGCGTGGGGGACCGAGACTATGGCTACACCTTC
TRBJ1-4,TRBV20-1,.,many,CSARDRTAPTNEKLFF,TGCAGTGCTAGAGATCGGACGGCCCCAACTAATGAAAAACTGTTTTTT
TRBJ2-3,TRBV7-9,.,many,CASSLVRATDTQYF,TGTGCCAGCAGCTTAGTTCGAGCTACAGATACGCAGTATTTT
TRBJ2-1,TRBV7-9,.,many,CASSLKGPSSYNEQFF,TGTGCCAGCAGCTTGAAGGGCCCTAGCTCCTACAATGAGCAGTTCTTC
TRBJ2-3,TRBV7-9,TRBD1,many,CASSRRTGKVPDTQYF,TGTGCCAGCAGCCGACGGACAGGGAAGGTCCCAGATACGCAGTATTTT
TRBJ2-3,TRBV6-1,.,many,CAVSRGTDTQYF,TGTGCCGTCTCGAGGGGAACAGATACGCAGTATTTT
TRBJ1-1,TRBV28,.,many,CASTDPRGGNTEAFF,TGTGCCAGCACCGACCCCCGGGGGGGGAACACTGAAGCTTTCTTT
TRBJ2-7,TRBV11-2,TRBD2,few,CASSLGPGLGSYEQYF,TGTGCCAGCAGCTTAGGTCCGGGACTAGGCTCCTACGAGCAGTACTTC
TRBJ2-7,TRBV27,.,many,CASSPLTGFFYEQYF,TGTGCCAGCAGTCCCTTGACAGGATTTTTCTACGAGCAGTACTTC
TRBJ1-5,TRBV10-3,.,.,CAISGISNQPQHF,TGTGCCATCAGTGGGATTAGCAATCAGCCCCAGCATTTT
TRBJ1-1,TRBV29-1,.,.,CSVELRGWTEAFF,TGCAGCGTTGAGTTGCGGGGGTGGACTGAAGCTTTCTTT
TRBJ2-5,TRBV24-1,.,many,CAIQVSPSETQYF,TGTGCCATCCAGGTGAGCCCTTCGGAGACCCAGTACTTC
TRBJ2-5,TRBV5-1,.,few,CASSLAGLGQETQYF,TGCGCCAGCAGCTTGGCGGGGTTAGGCCAAGAGACCCAGTACTTC
TRBJ1-2,TRBV6-2/TRBV6-3,.,many,CASRSYRNYGYTF,TGTGCCAGCAGATCTTACAGAAACTATGGCTACACCTTC